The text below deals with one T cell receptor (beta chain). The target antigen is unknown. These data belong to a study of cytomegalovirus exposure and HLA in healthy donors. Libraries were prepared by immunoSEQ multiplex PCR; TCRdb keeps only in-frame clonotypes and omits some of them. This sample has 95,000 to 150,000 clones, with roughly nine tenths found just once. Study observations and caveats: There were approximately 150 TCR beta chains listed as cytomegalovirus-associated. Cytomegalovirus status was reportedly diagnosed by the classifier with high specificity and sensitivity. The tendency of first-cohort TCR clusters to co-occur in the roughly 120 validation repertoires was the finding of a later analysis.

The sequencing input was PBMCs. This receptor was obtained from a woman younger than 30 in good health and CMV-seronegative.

CDR3 residues: CASSRTSGKYNEQFF. CDR3 sequence (DNA): TGTGCCAGCAGTCGAACTAGCGGCAAATACAATGAGCAGTTCTTC. The chain couples TRBV2 to TRBJ2-1; TRBD2 matches 8 bases. V shed 5 bases and J 4 bases; nucleotides not matched to a gene: 7. The CDR3 covers 15 residues. Germline CDR1 reads SNHLY; CDR2 reads FYNNEI.